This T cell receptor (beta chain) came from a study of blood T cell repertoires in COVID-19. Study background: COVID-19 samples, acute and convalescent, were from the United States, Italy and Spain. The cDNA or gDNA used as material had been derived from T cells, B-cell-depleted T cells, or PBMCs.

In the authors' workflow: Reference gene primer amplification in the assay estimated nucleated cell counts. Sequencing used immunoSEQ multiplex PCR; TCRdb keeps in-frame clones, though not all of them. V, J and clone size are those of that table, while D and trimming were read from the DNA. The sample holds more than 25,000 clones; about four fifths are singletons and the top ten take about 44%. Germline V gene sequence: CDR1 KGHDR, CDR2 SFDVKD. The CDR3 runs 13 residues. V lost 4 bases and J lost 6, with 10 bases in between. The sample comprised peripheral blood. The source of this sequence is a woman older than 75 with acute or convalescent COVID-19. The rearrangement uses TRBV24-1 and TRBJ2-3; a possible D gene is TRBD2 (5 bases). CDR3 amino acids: CATSDTTGDTQYF. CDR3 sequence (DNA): TGTGCCACCAGTGACACCACGGGGGATACGCAGTATTTT.